This T cell receptor beta chain was captured by sequencing in a study of blood T cell repertoires in COVID-19 (dated by TCRdb to the early 2020s). As for the study more broadly: The collaborator samples originated in the United States, Italy and Spain and spanned the acute and convalescent phases of COVID-19. The material from the prospective study consisted of cDNA or gDNA derived from T cells, B-cell-depleted T cells, or PBMCs. Deeply sampled blood TCRbeta repertoires from subjects exposed to, actively infected with, or recovered from COVID-19 were included in the dataset. The repertoires were made available in a free public database intended to serve as a resource for research on the immune response to SARS-CoV-2. Samples came from the ongoing ImmuneRACE study (first 160 participants) plus 1,254 subjects from 6 global collaborators. A de-identified subject ID, COVID-19 status, age in years and sex were almost always included in the sample metadata. HLA class I and class II types, where available, came from metadata supplied by the sample provider rather than from assay-based typing.

The immunoSEQ Assay, a bias-controlled multiplex PCR, was used to amplify TCRbeta CDR3 regions from genomic DNA. As for the original processing: Within the assay, amplification of reference gene primers was used to estimate how many nucleated cells each sample contained. To quantify the absolute abundance of each unique TCRbeta CDR3 rearrangement, sequence reads were collapsed and filtered. For each sample, productive Simpson clonality was calculated as the square root of Simpson's diversity index over productive rearrangements. Held by TCRdb, this immuneACCESS table contains in-frame sequences only and omits some clones. Under half of the omission traces to an unresolved V gene where checked; the cause of the rest is unknown. The V and J calls and the clone size are those of that table, but D and trimming were determined from the DNA. The sample table holds 110,000 to 150,000 clones, of which more than 75% were seen once. The top ten clonotypes cover roughly 4.9% of the sample.

Of note for this clone: Its antigen remains unidentified. No quality values exist for individual bases; no much larger clone is one base distant.

Broader findings and caveats from the paper: How much clinical and demographic metadata was included differed by source and by participant, and the metadata was provided uncurated.

One collaborating source in Seattle enrolled patients during active infection and followed them longitudinally through the course of disease. Each collaborating institution followed its own protocols to collect whole blood in K2EDTA tubes. For TCRbeta analysis, collaborators shipped samples in one of three forms: frozen whole blood, isolated PBMCs, or DNA extracted from either of those sample types. The trim is 5 bases for V and 4 bases for J, with a gap of 14 bases between the germline ends. Measured from the cysteine to the phenylalanine, the CDR3 is 14 residues long. Of the read, only the CDR3 DNA is kept; its 42 bases are in frame from base 1. From a lookup of the germline V gene (reference sequence), CDR1 and CDR2 are SEHNR and FQNEAQ.

The receptor was derived from a woman in her 70s with COVID-19, enrolled during active disease. Sequencing was carried out using peripheral blood. The sequence joins TRBV7-9 to TRBJ1-1; tentative D gene TRBD1, with 5 bases matching. The DNA reads as follows: TGTGCCAGCAGCCCATTTTCGGGGGGCACTGAAGCTTTCTTT. This sequence encodes CASSPFSGGTEAFF.